This T cell receptor (beta chain) originates from a study of blood T cell repertoires in COVID-19. Background on the study: Acute and convalescent COVID-19 specimens originated in the United States, Italy and Spain.

Germline CDR1 SGHRS, CDR2 YFSETQ. V lost 0 bases and J 5 bases, leaving 17 bases between the germline ends. CDR3 length: 16 residues. How the authors handled the data: For nucleated cells, counts were estimated from reference gene primer amplification. Only in-frame clones appear in the TCRdb table, and some are missing; sequencing was by immunoSEQ multiplex PCR. The DNA was the basis for D and trimming; V, J and clone size are from that table. Of a few hundred thousand clones detected, more than 75% appear once; the ten largest clones hold 1%. This chain connects TRBV5-1 to TRBJ1-1; D may be TRBD1 (6 bases). Material: peripheral blood. This clonotype originated in a man aged 50-60 years with active or convalescent COVID-19. The CDR3 loop is CASSLAGDRLGTEAFF. As DNA, the CDR3 is TGCGCCAGCAGCTTGGCAGGAGACAGGTTAGGAACTGAAGCTTTCTTT.